Following are 10 T cell receptor beta chains from one sample sequenced in a study of identical twins. TCRdb reprocessed the 5' RACE reads with MiXCR, giving one entry per CDR3 protein. The sample holds a few hundred thousand distinct CDR3 sequences; 8.5% to 9.5% are singletons and the top ten take approximately 6.5%. These data were also filed under a second study, of yellow fever vaccine responses in identical twins.

The material sequenced was CD8+ T cells sorted from blood. The origin of the receptors is a woman between 18 and 30 years old in good health.

This clonotype was recorded at least ten times. V gene TRBV7-8 combines with J gene TRBJ2-7, with D perhaps TRBD1 (6 bases). CDR3 length: 12 amino acids. V was trimmed by 1 base and J by 7 bases, leaving 8 bases between them. The V gene's germline CDR1 is SGHVS and CDR2 FQNEAQ. Here the CDR3 reads CASSLVTGEQYF. The CDR3 DNA follows: TGTGCCAGCAGCTTAGTAACAGGGGAGCAGTACTTC.

This clonotype was detected many times. CDR3 loop: CATSDLLTGEQYF. CDR3 DNA sequence: TGTGCCACCAGTGATTTGCTGACAGGAGAGCAGTACTTC. The V call is TRBV24-1, the J call TRBJ2-7; a weak D match, TRBD1 (6 bases). The CDR3 is made up of 13 amino acids. The germline V gene encodes CDR1 KGHDR and CDR2 SFDVKD. Trimming pared 0 bases from V and 7 bases from J, leaving 9 bases between.

The V gene is TRBV7-9, the J gene TRBJ1-4; D remains ambiguous. The CDR3 is made up of 15 amino acids. V was shortened by 1 base and J by 5 bases, with 11 bases between the two germline ends. Germline CDR1 SEHNR, CDR2 FQNEAQ (reference sequence). CDR3 sequence reads: CASSLDFLGNEKLFF. The CDR3 bases are TGTGCCAGCAGCTTAGATTTTCTAGGGAATGAAAAACTGTTTTTT.

This clonotype was observed many times. The chain has TRBV7-2 and TRBJ2-7, with D possibly called TRBD1 or TRBD2 (5 bases each). Trimming removed 1 base at V and 3 bases at J, with 13 bases between. Germline assignment: CDR1 SGHTA and CDR2 FQGNSA. CDR3 size: 15 residues. CDR3 in DNA: TGTGCCAGCAGCTTAGAACGGGACCCCTTCTACGAGCAGTACTTC. Encoded protein: CASSLERDPFYEQYF.

This clonotype was picked up many times. The chain combines TRBV4-3 with TRBJ2-7; TRBD1 matches at 7 bases. Per the germline V gene, CDR1 is LGHNA and CDR2 is YSLEER. Trimming cost V 5 bases and J 4 bases; bases outside gene matches: 5. This CDR3 spans 13 amino acids. The CDR3 DNA reads as TGCGCCAGCAGCAGGAGACAGGGTTACGAGCAGTACTTC. Its translation is CASSRRQGYEQYF.

This clonotype was detected a few times. This chain uses TRBV20-1 with TRBJ2-1; 13 nucleotides agree with TRBD2. CDR1 and CDR2 from the germline V gene are DFQATT and SNEGSKA (reference sequence). Trimming cost V 0 bases and J 7 bases; bases outside gene matches: 6. CDR3 length equals 16 residues. The CDR3 region is CSARDQLAGGRNEQFF. For the CDR3, the DNA is TGCAGTGCTAGAGACCAACTAGCGGGGGGGCGGAATGAGCAGTTCTTC.

This clonotype was counted between two and nine times. V is TRBV7-2 and J is TRBJ2-1; the D is unclear. Trimming shortened V by 2 bases and J by 4 bases, and 12 bases separated the two germline ends. This CDR3 has 15 residues. Looked up from germline, CDR1 is SGHTA and CDR2 is FQGNSA. CDR3 nucleotide sequence: TGTGCCAGCAGCTTATTGATGAACGTTTACAATGAGCAGTTCTTC. Its protein is CASSLLMNVYNEQFF.

This clonotype turned up a few times. This rearrangement joins TRBV6-4 to TRBJ2-1; 10 nucleotides line up with TRBD1. CDR1 is MRHNA and CDR2 is SNTAGT in the germline V gene. The CDR3 is 16 residues long. V shed 0 bases and J 6 bases; nucleotides not matched to a gene: 5. CDR3: CASSDSGTGDLNEQFF. As DNA, the CDR3 is TGTGCCAGCAGTGACTCAGGGACAGGGGATCTCAATGAGCAGTTCTTC.

There are many counts of this clonotype. J is TRBJ2-3 and V is TRBV3-1, with D unclear. This CDR3 has 14 amino acids. V was pared by 5 bases and J by 4 bases, with 13 bases between. In germline, CDR1 is LGHDT, CDR2 YNNKEL (reference sequence). The CDR3 protein is CASSKSSISDTQYF. The CDR3 DNA is TGTGCCAGCAGCAAAAGCTCAATATCAGATACGCAGTATTTT.

The V gene is TRBV27, the J gene TRBJ2-1, with D possibly TRBD2 on 5 matching bases. The CDR3 runs 14 residues. V gave up 3 bases and J gave up 6 bases, with 12 bases separating them. Germline V gene sequence: CDR1 MNHEY, CDR2 SMNVEV (reference sequence). The CDR3 DNA is TGTGCCAGCAGTTTGGAGAGGGTGGGCAATGAGCAGTTCTTC. This gives the protein CASSLERVGNEQFF.